This record looks at one T cell receptor (beta chain) sequence and its context. The antigen is not known. This sample is drawn from a study of shared clonotypes between healthy human individuals. Overall study: The study enrolled a couple of women and a few men aged 18 to 49.

General study points: A small donor pool kept down the genetic and exposure-history diversity that was represented.

Using immunoSEQ multiplex PCR, the repertoire was profiled, and TCRdb retains in-frame clones only, with some absent. The sample consists of over a million clones, around 98% of them appearing once. The sequencing input was naive CD4+ T cells sorted from blood. Subset in this sample: CD45RA+ positively selected. The receptor was derived from a man aged 25 to 40 in good health.

The chain's CDR3 is CATSRDSGNEQYF. The CDR3 DNA is TGTGCCACCAGCAGAGATTCGGGGAACGAGCAGTACTTC. J is TRBJ2-7 and V is TRBV15; tentatively, D is TRBD2 (5 bases). The CDR3 runs to 13 residues. Trimming took 0 bases from V and 5 from J, leaving 8 bases between them. Germline CDR1 is LNHNV and CDR2 is YYDKDF (reference sequence). Complete variable domain (other parts from reference TRBV15 and TRBJ2-7): DAMVIQNPRYQVTQFGKPVTLSCSQTLNHNVMYWYQQKSSQAPKLLFHYYDKDFNNEADTPDNFQSRRPNTSFCFLDIRSPGLGDTAMYLCATSRDSGNEQYFGPGTRLTVT.